This entry lists 15 T cell receptor beta chains sequenced from one sample in a study of OX40 agonist ivuxolimab in advanced cancers. The table came from immunoSEQ multiplex PCR; TCRdb's copy has only in-frame clones and leaves some out. The table shows some 43,000 clones, with around 86% occurring only once. This specimen was CD4+ or CD8+ T cells sorted from blood, taken in a trial of the OX40 agonist ivuxolimab. These receptors came from an adult with an advanced solid tumor such as melanoma, head and neck, liver or kidney cancer.

The rearrangement links TRBV7-9 to TRBJ1-4, with a weak D call TRBD1 (5 bases). The CDR3 covers 14 residues. Trimming left V 5 bases short and J 5 bases short, with 12 bases between. Germline CDR1 SEHNR, CDR2 FQNEAQ (reference sequence). Here the CDR3 reads CASSPGALNEKLFF. The CDR3 nucleotides are TGTGCCAGCAGCCCCGGGGCCCTAAATGAAAAACTGTTTTTT.

The V gene is TRBV14, the J gene TRBJ2-3, with D unclear. V was cut by 0 bases and J by 0 bases, with 13 bases left in between. Germline CDR1 reads SGHDN; CDR2 reads FVKESK. The CDR3 sequence is 17 residues long. This CDR3 is CASSQDEAKSSTDTQYF. CDR3 nucleotides: TGTGCCAGCAGCCAAGATGAAGCGAAGTCTAGCACAGATACGCAGTATTTT.

This chain links TRBV5-1 with TRBJ2-1, with TRBD1 as a possible D gene (6 bases). The CDR3 covers 15 residues. The germline V gene has CDR1 SGHRS and CDR2 YFSETQ. Trimming took 0 bases from V and 9 from J, leaving 16 bases between them. The CDR3 sequence is CASSLDRPGVTEQFF. The CDR3 coding sequence is TGCGCCAGCAGCTTGGATCGCCCAGGGGTAACTGAGCAGTTCTTC.

V and J are TRBV11-2 and TRBJ2-3; a weak D match, TRBD2 (6 bases). Trimming left V 4 bases short and J 3 bases short, with 17 bases between. The CDR3 loop spans 16 amino acids. Germline CDR1 and CDR2: SGHAT and FQNNGV. As DNA, the CDR3 is TGTGCCAGCAGCTCCCGGACGGGGGTCGGGACAGATACGCAGTATTTT. This translates into CASSSRTGVGTDTQYF.

This chain uses TRBV5-4 with TRBJ1-2, with no clear D. CDR3 length: 12 amino acids. The V end lost 0 bases, the J end lost 8 bases, and 8 bases lay between the germline ends. Germline V gives CDR1 SGHNT, CDR2 YYREEE (reference sequence). CDR3 region: CASSLGTAGYTF. The CDR3 nucleotides are TGTGCCAGCAGCTTGGGTACTGCCGGCTACACCTTC. The full variable domain, completed using reference TRBV5-4 and TRBJ1-2, is ETGVTQSPTHLIKTRGQQVTLRCSSQSGHNTVSWYQQALGQGPQFIFQYYREEENGRGNFPPRFSGLQFPNYSSELNVNALELDDSALYLCASSLGTAGYTFGSGTRLTVV.

The chain couples TRBV11-3 to TRBJ2-7; TRBD1 matches 7 bases. Germline CDR1 is SGHNT and CDR2 is YENEEA. The length of the CDR3 is 12 residues. J gave up 5 bases and V 5 bases, and 3 bases lay outside the gene matches. CDR3 in amino acids: CASSRQGNEQYF. The CDR3 DNA is TGTGCCAGCAGCAGACAGGGAAACGAGCAGTACTTC.

This clone was found a few times. CDR3 residues: CASSLAGAAAGLNTGELFF. CDR3 in DNA: TGCGCCAGCAGCTTGGCCGGGGCAGCGGCGGGACTTAACACCGGGGAGCTGTTTTTT. The V gene is TRBV5-1, the J gene TRBJ2-2, with D possibly matching TRBD2 (6 bases). The CDR3 has 19 residues. The V and J ends lost 0 bases and 2 bases respectively, with 20 bases between them. The germline V gene has CDR1 SGHRS and CDR2 YFSETQ.

This chain links TRBV4-1 with TRBJ2-7, with a weak D call TRBD2 (6 bases). Germline V lookup: CDR1 MGHRA, CDR2 YSYEKL. Deletions cut 0 bases from V and 4 bases from J, with 22 bases between. The CDR3 consists of 18 residues. The CDR3 sequence is CASSQDLGPRLDSYEQYF. The CDR3 DNA reads as TGCGCCAGCAGCCAAGATCTCGGGCCCCGACTAGATAGTTACGAGCAGTACTTC.

In its sample, this clone was seen once. The chain is built from TRBV5-5 and TRBJ2-3; 10 positions match TRBD2. This CDR3 is built from 14 residues. After removal of 5 bases from V and 4 bases from J, the junction contained 4 bases not matched to a gene. CDR1 and CDR2 from the germline V gene are SGHKS and YYEKEE (reference sequence). The CDR3 nucleotides are TGTGCCAGCAGATCTGGACTAGCGGCAGATACGCAGTATTTT. Protein: CASRSGLAADTQYF.

This chain uses TRBV10-3 with TRBJ1-4; TRBD1 is a possible D gene (6 bases). Germline V gene sequence: CDR1 ENHRY, CDR2 SYGVKD. Deletions cut 11 bases from V and 2 bases from J, with 18 bases between. The CDR3 has 15 residues. The DNA of the CDR3 is TGTGCCGTCGGTACAGGGTACGGGACTAATGAAAAACTGTTTTTT. Translated, it gives CAVGTGYGTNEKLFF.

The chain combines TRBV5-5 with TRBJ2-5; 7 bases agree with TRBD1. CDR3 size: 15 residues. The V segment lost 2 bases and the J segment 1 base; nucleotides outside the gene matches: 5. The V gene's germline CDR1 is SGHKS and CDR2 YYEKEE (reference sequence). CDR3 nucleotide sequence: TGTGCCAGCAGCTTCGGAACAGGGGTCCAAGAGACCCAGTACTTC. Translation gives CASSFGTGVQETQYF.

The rearrangement uses TRBV12-5 and TRBJ2-6; possibly TRBD1 for D (5 bases). V was cut by 3 bases and J by 5 bases, with 20 bases left in between. The CDR3 loop spans 18 amino acids. Germline V gene data show CDR1 as LGHNT and CDR2 as FRNRAP. Here the CDR3 DNA reads TGTGCTAGTGGTTTACTTAGTTCAGGACAAAGTCGGGCCAACGTCCTGACTTTC. Encoded protein: CASGLLSSGQSRANVLTF.

The chain joins TRBV11-2 to TRBJ1-1; no reliable D call. This CDR3 contains 14 residues. Germline loops: CDR1 SGHAT, CDR2 FQNNGV. V lost 5 bases, J lost 1 base, and 11 bases lay in between. CDR3 nucleotide sequence: TGTGCCAGCAGCCCTAGGGTAGGGAACACTGAAGCTTTCTTT. It codes for CASSPRVGNTEAFF.

CDR3 region: CASSQEPTATNEKLFF. The CDR3 DNA sequence: TGCGCCAGCAGCCAAGAGCCGACAGCAACTAATGAAAAACTGTTTTTT. The rearrangement uses TRBV4-1 and TRBJ1-4; possible D gene TRBD1, 5 bases. This CDR3 spans 16 amino acids. CDR1 is MGHRA, CDR2 YSYEKL, per germline. V was trimmed by 0 bases and J by 0 bases, leaving 8 bases between them.

The rearrangement uses TRBV7-9 and TRBJ1-4, with 7 bases lining up with TRBD1. J was trimmed by 8 bases and V by 4 bases; bases with no gene match: 10. There are 15 residues in the CDR3. Germline V gene data show CDR1 as SEHNR and CDR2 as FQNEAQ (reference sequence). The CDR3 bases are TGTGCCAGCAGCTCGGGACAGAGTGGATGGGAAAAACTGTTTTTT. The encoded protein is CASSSGQSGWEKLFF.